These 24 T cell receptor beta chains were sequenced from one sample in a study of cytomegalovirus exposure and HLA in healthy donors. In the PCR, 60 Vbeta and 13 Jbeta primers were used. Sequencing was performed with immunoSEQ multiplex PCR; in TCRdb, only in-frame clones are kept and a portion is missing. The data contain some 150,000 clones, under 90% of them seen just once; the ten biggest clones take up less than 2%. The sequenced sample consisted of PBMCs. Every receptor here comes from a male donor in good health and CMV-seronegative.

This chain connects TRBV9 to TRBJ1-1; TRBD1 might be the D (6 bases). The CDR3 is 17 amino acids. Germline V lookup: CDR1 SGDLS, CDR2 YYNGEE. The V end lost 3 bases, the J end lost 0 bases, and 18 bases lay between the germline ends. CDR3 sequence reads: CASSANRDNSLNTEAFF. In nucleotides, the CDR3 is TGTGCCAGCAGCGCCAACAGGGACAACTCATTGAACACTGAAGCTTTCTTT. Combining the CDR3 with reference TRBV9 and TRBJ1-1 gives the whole variable domain DSGVTQTPKHLITATGQRVTLRCSPRSGDLSVYWYQQSLDQGLQFLIQYYNGEERAKGNILERFSAQQFPDLHSELNLSSLELGDSALYFCASSANRDNSLNTEAFFGQGTRLTVV.

This clone was seen only a few times. The chain has TRBV19 and TRBJ1-4; 10 bases align to TRBD1. The J segment lost 4 bases and the V segment lost 10 bases, leaving 9 bases of the junction unmatched. The germline gives CDR1 LNHDA, CDR2 SQIVND (reference sequence). This CDR3 has 15 amino acids. The CDR3 DNA follows: TGTGCCACGAGGACAGGGGGTTCCATTAATGAAAAACTGTTTTTT. It codes for CATRTGGSINEKLFF.

The chain uses TRBV9 and TRBJ1-1; D remains unclear. V shed 0 bases and J shed 3 bases, with 12 bases lying between them. Germline CDR1 is SGDLS and CDR2 is YYNGEE. This CDR3 has 15 residues. CDR3 coding DNA: TGTGCCAGCAGCGTAGCTGGGAGGAGGGACACTGAAGCTTTCTTT. Amino acids: CASSVAGRRDTEAFF.

This clone was detected once. J is TRBJ1-1 and V is TRBV6-1, with D hard to call. CDR3 size: 14 residues. Germline lookup yields CDR1 MNHNS and CDR2 SASEGT. V was trimmed by 8 bases and J by 0 bases, leaving 13 bases between them. CDR3: CASAQTFMNTEAFF. The CDR3 nucleotides read TGTGCCAGCGCACAGACGTTCATGAACACTGAAGCTTTCTTT.

A remark on this clone: Compared with germline, one end of the junction differs, possibly owing to a read error. The gene calls are TRBV7-9 and TRBJ2-7; perhaps TRBD2 as D (6 bases). The CDR3 runs 15 residues. The germline V gene encodes CDR1 SEHNR and CDR2 FQNEAQ (reference sequence). DNA of the CDR3: TGTTCCAGCAGCTCCCGGGACTTTGGGGCTTGGGAGCAGTACTTC. It translates to CSSSSRDFGAWEQYF.

J is TRBJ1-4 and V is TRBV27, with unresolved D. The ends were cut back, 3 bases at V and 4 bases at J, with 12 bases in the middle. This CDR3 is 15 amino acids long. The V gene's germline CDR1 is MNHEY and CDR2 SMNVEV (reference sequence). In DNA, the CDR3 is TGTGCCAGCAGTTTTATGGGCAGAAGTAATGAAAAACTGTTTTTT. Protein sequence: CASSFMGRSNEKLFF.

The J gene is TRBJ2-7, the V gene TRBV30; the match to TRBD2 covers 7 bases. The CDR3 length is 16 residues. CDR1 and CDR2 (germline): GTSNPN, SVGIG (reference sequence). Trimming at V came to 0 bases and at J to 1 base, leaving 9 bases not matched to a gene. CDR3 DNA sequence: TGTGCCTGGAGTGTTAAGCAAGGACTAGGGTCCTACGAGCAGTACTTC. Translated: CAWSVKQGLGSYEQYF.

The gene calls are TRBV10-1 and TRBJ2-7, with D possibly matching TRBD1 (7 bases). The CDR3 length is 14 residues. The V gene's germline CDR1 is WNHNN and CDR2 SYGVQD (reference sequence). Trimming pared 8 bases from V and 6 bases from J, leaving 20 bases between. CDR3 protein: CASGGGTAFSEQYF. The CDR3 DNA follows: TGCGCCAGCGGGGGCGGGACAGCGTTTTCCGAGCAGTACTTC.

The chain has TRBV7-7 and TRBJ2-7; D is possibly TRBD2 (5 bases). The CDR3 consists of 15 residues. Trimming shortened V by 5 bases and J by 2 bases, and 16 bases separated the two germline ends. Germline-derived CDR1 and CDR2 are SSHAT and FNYEAQ (reference sequence). The CDR3 sequence: CASSLGPTGTYEQYF. CDR3 nucleotide sequence: TGTGCCAGCAGCCTCGGGCCGACGGGGACCTACGAGCAGTACTTC.

The chain employs TRBV6-5 and TRBJ2-7; 7 bases are shared with TRBD1. V gave up 5 bases and J gave up 4 bases; unmatched junction bases: 11. The length of the CDR3 is 15 residues. The germline gives CDR1 MNHEY, CDR2 SVGAGI. The CDR3: CASSPTGAGGYEQYF. CDR3 DNA sequence: TGTGCCAGCAGTCCGACCGGGGCAGGGGGATACGAGCAGTACTTC.

The V and J genes are TRBV6-5 and TRBJ2-1; possible D gene TRBD1, 6 bases. From germline, CDR1 is MNHEY and CDR2 SVGAGI. CDR3 length: 15 amino acids. The V gene lost 5 bases and the J gene lost 0 bases, with 11 bases spanning the gap. As DNA, the CDR3 is TGTGCCAGCAGTGGGACACAGAGCTCCTACAATGAGCAGTTCTTC. Amino acids: CASSGTQSSYNEQFF.

This clone was detected only once. This sequence joins TRBV6-1 and TRBJ1-2, with D hard to call. This CDR3 has 13 residues. Per germline, CDR1 MNHNS and CDR2 SASEGT. V gave up 1 base and J gave up 8 bases, with 11 bases separating them. CDR3 sequence reads: CASSEDRGSGYTF. CDR3 bases: TGTGCCAGCAGTGAAGATCGGGGAAGCGGCTACACCTTC.

The chain links TRBV27 to TRBJ2-7; 12 bases line up with TRBD2. Losses at the gene ends were 5 bases for V and 6 bases for J; bases not matched to a gene: 8. CDR1 is MNHEY, CDR2 SMNVEV, per germline (reference sequence). The CDR3 runs 15 residues. The CDR3 here is CASSARLAGVREQYF. For the CDR3, the DNA is TGTGCCAGCAGTGCCCGACTAGCGGGAGTTCGCGAGCAGTACTTC.

The rearrangement uses TRBV7-9 and TRBJ2-1, with 11 bases that match TRBD2. V lost 5 bases, J lost 2 bases, and 5 bases stayed unmatched. The CDR3 spans 16 residues. Germline CDR1 and CDR2: SEHNR and FQNEAQ (reference sequence). The CDR3 loop reads CASSHTSGSTYNEQFF. CDR3 DNA: TGTGCCAGCAGCCACACTAGCGGGAGTACCTACAATGAGCAGTTCTTC.

V and J are TRBV19 and TRBJ2-1, with 12 bases identical to TRBD1. The germline V gene has CDR1 LNHDA and CDR2 SQIVND (reference sequence). The CDR3 has 19 amino acids. The V gene end was trimmed by 7 bases and the J gene end by 1 base; junction bases not matched to a gene: 14. The CDR3 bases are TGTGCCAGTAAGGGACAGGGGGCTACCGGGAGTGCGTCCTACAATGAGCAGTTCTTC. This translates into CASKGQGATGSASYNEQFF.

The chain recombines TRBV18 with TRBJ2-5; D perhaps matches TRBD2 (5 bases). The V end was cut by 3 bases, the J end by 5 bases, with 19 bases between. The CDR3 has 16 residues. Germline CDR1 reads KGHSH; CDR2 reads LQKENI. The CDR3 DNA is TGTGCCAGCTCACCGAGGCTAGTGGGAACGGGGGAGACCCAGTACTTC. Translation: CASSPRLVGTGETQYF.

This chain's CDR3 is CASRPGPGRYTF. The CDR3 DNA is TGTGCCAGCAGACCAGGGCCCGGCCGCTACACCTTC. The rearrangement links TRBV27 to TRBJ1-2; tentatively, D is TRBD1 (5 bases). CDR1 and CDR2 (germline): MNHEY, SMNVEV (reference sequence). Trimming cost V 6 bases and J 9 bases, with 14 bases left between them. This CDR3 is 12 amino acids long.

The chain joins TRBV7-9 to TRBJ2-7; 10 bases map to TRBD1. CDR3 size: 16 residues. Per the germline V gene, CDR1 is SEHNR and CDR2 is FQNEAQ (reference sequence). J was trimmed by 4 bases and V by 1 base; bases with no gene match: 7. Here the CDR3 DNA reads TGTGCCAGCAGCTTAGTATCCGGGACAGGGGCATACGAGCAGTACTTC. Protein product: CASSLVSGTGAYEQYF.

This chain links TRBV18 with TRBJ2-5; 9 bases fit TRBD1. V shed 3 bases and J 7 bases; nucleotides not matched to a gene: 9. CDR1 and CDR2 from the germline V gene are KGHSH and LQKENI. The CDR3 extends over 15 amino acids. CDR3 in amino acids: CASSPSDRGIGTQYF. The CDR3 nucleotides read TGTGCCAGCTCACCGAGCGACAGGGGGATTGGGACCCAGTACTTC.

Worth noting for this clone: A read error may produce the germline difference seen at one junction end. This chain connects TRBV5-1 to TRBJ1-6; D gene uncertain. Germline V gives CDR1 SGHRS, CDR2 YFSETQ. The CDR3 sequence is 11 residues long. CDR3 residues: CASSLWARPYF. The CDR3 DNA reads TGCGCCAGCAGCTTGTGGGCTCGGCCCTACTTT.

This sequence joins TRBV19 and TRBJ2-5; D gene uncertain. CDR3 length: 15 residues. CDR1 is LNHDA, CDR2 SQIVND, per germline (reference sequence). Trimming cost V 4 bases and J 5 bases, with 17 bases left between them. The CDR3 DNA is TGTGCCAGTAGTAATGTCGGCCTCATCGGGGAGACCCAGTACTTC. Protein: CASSNVGLIGETQYF.

This chain joins TRBV27 and TRBJ1-2; 10 nucleotides align to TRBD1. This CDR3 has 16 amino acids. J was trimmed by 0 bases and V by 5 bases; bases with no gene match: 6. Germline loops: CDR1 MNHEY, CDR2 SMNVEV (reference sequence). CDR3 sequence: CASSQGTGVSNYGYTF. The CDR3 region has the DNA TGTGCCAGCAGTCAAGGGACAGGGGTTTCTAACTATGGCTACACCTTC.

The chain combines TRBV27 with TRBJ1-1; possibly TRBD1 for D (6 bases). The CDR3 is 15 amino acids. Trimming took off 0 bases at V and 4 bases at J, with 12 bases between the two ends. Germline CDR1 reads MNHEY; CDR2 reads SMNVEV (reference sequence). In DNA, the CDR3 is TGTGCCAGCAGTTTATCGACAGGTAGGCGCACTGAAGCTTTCTTT. It codes for CASSLSTGRRTEAFF.

The chain couples TRBV7-9 to TRBJ2-7; D is possibly TRBD1 (5 bases). The CDR3 is 12 amino acids. V shed 5 bases and J shed 4 bases, with 9 bases lying between them. The germline V gene has CDR1 SEHNR and CDR2 FQNEAQ (reference sequence). CDR3 protein: CASSPRVYEQYF. The DNA for the CDR3 is TGTGCCAGCAGCCCCAGGGTTTACGAGCAGTACTTC.